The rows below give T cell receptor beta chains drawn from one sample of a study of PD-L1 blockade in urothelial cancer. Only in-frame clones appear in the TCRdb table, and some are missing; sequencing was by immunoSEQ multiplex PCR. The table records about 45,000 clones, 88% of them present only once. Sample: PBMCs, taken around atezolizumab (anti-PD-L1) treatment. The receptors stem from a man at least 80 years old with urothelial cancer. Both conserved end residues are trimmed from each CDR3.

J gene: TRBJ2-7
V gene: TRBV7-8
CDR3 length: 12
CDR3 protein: ASSLGTGSYEQY

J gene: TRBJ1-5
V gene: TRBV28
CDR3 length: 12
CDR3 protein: ASNPGTVNQPQH

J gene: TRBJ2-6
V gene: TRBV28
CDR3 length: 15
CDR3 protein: ASSYWTGSSGANVLT

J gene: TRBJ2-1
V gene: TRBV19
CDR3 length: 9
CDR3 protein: ATKSVNEQF

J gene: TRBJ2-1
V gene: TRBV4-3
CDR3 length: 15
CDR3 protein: ASSQAAGTSGRSEQF

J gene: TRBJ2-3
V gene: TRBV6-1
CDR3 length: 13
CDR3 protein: ASSEISGVPDTQY

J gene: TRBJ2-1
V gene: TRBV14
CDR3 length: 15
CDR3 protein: ASSQDLGGLFYNEQF

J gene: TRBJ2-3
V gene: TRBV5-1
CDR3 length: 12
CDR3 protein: ASSGGGNGDTQY

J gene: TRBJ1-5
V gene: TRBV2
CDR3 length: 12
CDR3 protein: ASSLGDSNQPQH

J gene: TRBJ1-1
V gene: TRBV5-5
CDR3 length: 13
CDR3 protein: ASSLGPDRVFEAF

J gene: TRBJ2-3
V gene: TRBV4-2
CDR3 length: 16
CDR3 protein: ASSQEVGTSGRIDTQY

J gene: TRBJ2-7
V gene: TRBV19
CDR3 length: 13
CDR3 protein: ASSPPDRASYEQY

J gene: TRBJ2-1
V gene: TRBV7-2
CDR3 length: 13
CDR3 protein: ASRGGAGFYNEQF

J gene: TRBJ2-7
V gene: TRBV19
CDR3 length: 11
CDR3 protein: ASSRQEGYEQY

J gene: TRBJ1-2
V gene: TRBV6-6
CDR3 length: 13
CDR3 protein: ASSRRDTSNYGYT

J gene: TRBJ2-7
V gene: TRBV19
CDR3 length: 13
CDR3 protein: ASSITGTGTYEQY

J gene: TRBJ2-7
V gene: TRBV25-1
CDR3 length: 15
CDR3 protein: ASSESPGAGGSYEQY

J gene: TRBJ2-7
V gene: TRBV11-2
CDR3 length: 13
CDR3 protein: ASSLVTGSSYEQY

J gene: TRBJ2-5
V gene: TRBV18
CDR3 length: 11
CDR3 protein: ASSPGNQETQY

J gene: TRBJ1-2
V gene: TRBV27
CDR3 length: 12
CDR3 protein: ASSPGQINYGYT

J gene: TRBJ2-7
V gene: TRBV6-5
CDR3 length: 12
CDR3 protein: ASSDRWSSYEQY

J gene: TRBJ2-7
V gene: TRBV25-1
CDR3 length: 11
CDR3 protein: ASFPGQLYEQY

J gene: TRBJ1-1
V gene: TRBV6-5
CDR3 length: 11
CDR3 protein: ASINRGYTEAF

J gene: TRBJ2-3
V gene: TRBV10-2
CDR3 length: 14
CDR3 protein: ASSTGTSGNVDTQY

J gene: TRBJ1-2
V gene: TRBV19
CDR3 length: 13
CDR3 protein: ASSRYIQGTEGYT

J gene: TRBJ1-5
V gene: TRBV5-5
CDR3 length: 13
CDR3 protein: ASRSDIGGNQPQH

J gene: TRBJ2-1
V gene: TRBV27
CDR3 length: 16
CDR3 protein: ASSLTGLAGVGRNEQF

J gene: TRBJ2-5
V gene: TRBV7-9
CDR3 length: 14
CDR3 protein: ASRPPTSGLGETQY

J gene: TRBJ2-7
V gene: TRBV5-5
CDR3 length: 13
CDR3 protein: ASSLRLAGPYEQY

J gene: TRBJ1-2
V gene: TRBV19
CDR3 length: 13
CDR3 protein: ASETGRGANYGYT

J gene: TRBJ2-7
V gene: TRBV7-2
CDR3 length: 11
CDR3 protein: ASSLNRGYEQY

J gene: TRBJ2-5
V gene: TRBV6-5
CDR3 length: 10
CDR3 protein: ATRRAQETQY

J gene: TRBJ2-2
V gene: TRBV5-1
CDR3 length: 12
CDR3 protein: ASRLLPHAGELF

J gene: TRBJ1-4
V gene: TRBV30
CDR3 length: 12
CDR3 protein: AWSPGATNEKLF

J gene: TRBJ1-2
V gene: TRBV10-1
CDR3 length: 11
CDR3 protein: ASSPDRVGGYT

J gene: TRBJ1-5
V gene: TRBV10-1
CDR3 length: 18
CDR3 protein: ASSEKGNYRGRESNQPQH

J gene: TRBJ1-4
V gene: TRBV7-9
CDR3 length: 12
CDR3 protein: ASTPTGGNEKLF

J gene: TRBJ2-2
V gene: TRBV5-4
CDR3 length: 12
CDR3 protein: ASSLAGGAGELF

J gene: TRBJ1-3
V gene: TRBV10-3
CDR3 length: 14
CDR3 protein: AISEQVLSSGNTIY

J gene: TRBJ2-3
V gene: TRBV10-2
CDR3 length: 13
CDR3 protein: ASSDPRQGADTQY

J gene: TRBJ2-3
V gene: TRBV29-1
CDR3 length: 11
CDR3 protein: SGGRQGTDTQY

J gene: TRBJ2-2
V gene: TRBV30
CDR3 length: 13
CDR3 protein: AWNSGRAPPGELF

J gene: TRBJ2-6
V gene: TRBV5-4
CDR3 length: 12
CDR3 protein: ASSPVGQRDVLT

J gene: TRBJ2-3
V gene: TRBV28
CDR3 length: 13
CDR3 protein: ASSPPSGLTDTQY